These T cell receptor beta chains were read from a single sample in a study of T cells in Graves' hyperthyroidism and ophthalmopathy. TCRdb re-called the multiplex PCR reads through MiXCR, storing one row per CDR3 protein. The profile shows about 720,000 distinct CDR3 sequences, roughly a sixth of them singletons. The sample was blood. The receptors here all came from a woman between 45 and 65 years old with Graves' hyperthyroidism that later progressed to Graves' ophthalmopathy. CDR3s include the opening cysteine and the closing phenylalanine or tryptophan. The D gene is left open where the match is weak. Not every row has a clone size; where given, it reads once, few, many or a size class.

J gene: TRBJ1-2; V gene: TRBV5-1; CDR3 length: 14; D gene: TRBD1; clone size: few; CDR3 DNA: TGCGCCAGCAGCTGGACAGGGGGCGCGGATGGCTACACCTTC; CDR3 protein: CASSWTGGADGYTF
J gene: TRBJ2-1; V gene: TRBV10-3; CDR3 length: 12; D gene: -; clone size: -; CDR3 DNA: TGTGCCATCAGTGTCTCCCAAAATGAGCAGTTCTTC; CDR3 protein: CAISVSQNEQFF
J gene: TRBJ2-7; V gene: TRBV29-1; CDR3 length: 13; D gene: TRBD1; clone size: few; CDR3 DNA: TGCAGCGTTCGGACAGGGGGGCCCTACGAGCAGTACTTC; CDR3 protein: CSVRTGGPYEQYF
J gene: TRBJ2-1; V gene: TRBV18; CDR3 length: 15; D gene: TRBD1; clone size: -; CDR3 DNA: TGTGCCAGCTCAGAACAGGGGATTGGACACAATGAGCAGTTCTTC; CDR3 protein: CASSEQGIGHNEQFF
J gene: TRBJ2-7; V gene: TRBV12-3/TRBV12-4; CDR3 length: 17; D gene: TRBD2; clone size: -; CDR3 DNA: TGTGCCAGCCCGGGAGGGGTAGCGGGAGGCCCCTCCTACGAGCAGTACTTC; CDR3 protein: CASPGGVAGGPSYEQYF
J gene: TRBJ2-1; V gene: TRBV19; CDR3 length: 16; D gene: -; clone size: few; CDR3 DNA: TGTGCCAGTAGTAGTACGTTCTTGGGCGGAGGTGATGAGCAGTTCTTC; CDR3 protein: CASSSTFLGGGDEQFF
J gene: TRBJ1-3; V gene: TRBV5-8; CDR3 length: 16; D gene: -; clone size: -; CDR3 DNA: TGTGCCAGCAGCTTTTTCGGCGTGAGCTCTGGAAACACCATATATTTT; CDR3 protein: CASSFFGVSSGNTIYF
J gene: TRBJ1-2; V gene: TRBV7-2; CDR3 length: 13; D gene: -; clone size: many; CDR3 DNA: TGTGCCAGCAGCTTACAGCGGACTTATGGCTACACCTTC; CDR3 protein: CASSLQRTYGYTF
J gene: TRBJ2-3; V gene: TRBV7-8; CDR3 length: 18; D gene: -; clone size: many; CDR3 DNA: TGTGCCAGCAGCTCCCGAGTCTTAGCGGCTCCTAGCACAGATACGCAGTATTTT; CDR3 protein: CASSSRVLAAPSTDTQYF
J gene: TRBJ2-2; V gene: TRBV12-3/TRBV12-4; CDR3 length: 12; D gene: -; clone size: -; CDR3 DNA: TGTGCCAGCACCATGAACACCGGGGAGCTGTTTTTT; CDR3 protein: CASTMNTGELFF
J gene: TRBJ1-1; V gene: TRBV6-5; CDR3 length: 20; D gene: TRBD1; clone size: many; CDR3 DNA: TGTGCCAGCAGTTACTCGATTTGGGGGACAGGGAAATTCTTGAACACTGAAGCTTTCTTT; CDR3 protein: CASSYSIWGTGKFLNTEAFF
J gene: TRBJ1-1; V gene: TRBV30; CDR3 length: 13; D gene: -; clone size: -; CDR3 DNA: TGTGCCTGGAGTGTGGGGTTTGAGCGAGGGGCTTTCTTT; CDR3 protein: CAWSVGFERGAFF
J gene: TRBJ1-5; V gene: TRBV19; CDR3 length: 14; D gene: -; clone size: -; CDR3 DNA: TGTGCCAGTAGGACAGGCCGGGGCGGTCAGCCCCAGCATTTT; CDR3 protein: CASRTGRGGQPQHF
J gene: TRBJ2-5; V gene: TRBV7-9; CDR3 length: 13; D gene: -; clone size: few; CDR3 DNA: TGTGCCAGCAACTTCCGGGAGCAAGAGACCCAGTACTTC; CDR3 protein: CASNFREQETQYF
J gene: TRBJ1-2; V gene: TRBV5-5; CDR3 length: 14; D gene: -; clone size: many; CDR3 DNA: TGTGCCAGCAGCTTGGAAGGGGGACACTATGGCTACACCTTC; CDR3 protein: CASSLEGGHYGYTF
J gene: TRBJ2-3; V gene: TRBV5-4; CDR3 length: 13; D gene: -; clone size: -; CDR3 DNA: TGTGCCAGCAGCTCCCTAGGGATAGATACGCAGTATTTT; CDR3 protein: CASSSLGIDTQYF
J gene: TRBJ1-1; V gene: TRBV20-1; CDR3 length: 15; D gene: -; clone size: -; CDR3 DNA: TGCAGTGCTAGAGATTTAGGCAGATCGAACACTGAAGCTTCCTTT; CDR3 protein: CSARDLGRSNTEASF
J gene: TRBJ1-5; V gene: TRBV2; CDR3 length: 16; D gene: -; clone size: many; CDR3 DNA: TGTGCCAGCAGTGAAGCGAAAGGGGGGCCCAATCAGCCCCAGCATTTT; CDR3 protein: CASSEAKGGPNQPQHF
J gene: TRBJ2-2; V gene: TRBV10-3; CDR3 length: 14; D gene: -; clone size: -; CDR3 DNA: TGTGCCATCAGTCCCGACCAGAACACCGGGGAGCTGTTTTTT; CDR3 protein: CAISPDQNTGELFF
J gene: TRBJ1-4; V gene: TRBV13; CDR3 length: 13; D gene: -; clone size: -; CDR3 DNA: TGTGCCAGCAGCTCAGCAGGGACCGGAAAACTGTTTTTT; CDR3 protein: CASSSAGTGKLFF
J gene: TRBJ2-2; V gene: TRBV5-8; CDR3 length: 14; D gene: -; clone size: few; CDR3 DNA: TGTGCCAGCAGCTGGACAGTTTTGGCCGGGGAGCTGTTTTTT; CDR3 protein: CASSWTVLAGELFF
J gene: TRBJ1-5; V gene: TRBV19; CDR3 length: 15; D gene: -; clone size: -; CDR3 DNA: TGTGCCAGTAGTCAAGGCCCCTATAGCAATCAGCCCCAGCATTTT; CDR3 protein: CASSQGPYSNQPQHF
J gene: TRBJ1-1; V gene: TRBV4-1; CDR3 length: 15; D gene: -; clone size: many; CDR3 DNA: TGCGCCAGCAGCCAAGATCTGCGGTCGGGCACTGAAGCTTTCTTT; CDR3 protein: CASSQDLRSGTEAFF
J gene: TRBJ2-5; V gene: TRBV3-1; CDR3 length: 14; D gene: -; clone size: -; CDR3 DNA: TGTGCCAGCAGCCAAGAAGTACTCTCGGGGACCCAGTACTTC; CDR3 protein: CASSQEVLSGTQYF
J gene: TRBJ2-5; V gene: TRBV5-1; CDR3 length: 17; D gene: TRBD2; clone size: -; CDR3 DNA: TGTGCCAGCAGCTTGGCTCTGGGGGGGAGTTCCAAGGAGACCCAGTACTTC; CDR3 protein: CASSLALGGSSKETQYF
J gene: TRBJ2-3; V gene: TRBV7-2; CDR3 length: 12; D gene: -; clone size: many; CDR3 DNA: TGTGCCAGCAGCTTATACGGAGATACGCAGTATTTT; CDR3 protein: CASSLYGDTQYF
J gene: TRBJ1-1; V gene: TRBV12-3/TRBV12-4; CDR3 length: 14; D gene: -; clone size: many; CDR3 DNA: TGTGCCACCCGCGGGCCAGGACTTACACTAGGAGCTTTCTTT; CDR3 protein: CATRGPGLTLGAFF
J gene: TRBJ1-1; V gene: TRBV11-2; CDR3 length: 14; D gene: -; clone size: many; CDR3 DNA: TGTGCCAGCAGCTCGGTACAGGGCGTAGGTGAAGCTTTCTTT; CDR3 protein: CASSSVQGVGEAFF
J gene: TRBJ1-1; V gene: TRBV3-1; CDR3 length: 12; D gene: -; clone size: once; CDR3 DNA: TGTGCCAGCAGCCAAGAGTATGGGGAGGCTTTCTTT; CDR3 protein: CASSQEYGEAFF
J gene: TRBJ1-1; V gene: TRBV6-1; CDR3 length: 16; D gene: -; clone size: many; CDR3 DNA: TGTGCCAGCAGTCCCGGGACTCCAAAGTGGGACACTGAAGCTTTCTTT; CDR3 protein: CASSPGTPKWDTEAFF
J gene: TRBJ2-3; V gene: TRBV9; CDR3 length: 12; D gene: -; clone size: many; CDR3 DNA: TGTGCCAGCAACCAGGGTGCAGATACGCAGTATTTT; CDR3 protein: CASNQGADTQYF
J gene: TRBJ2-7; V gene: TRBV28; CDR3 length: 14; D gene: -; clone size: many; CDR3 DNA: TGTGCCAGCAGGCCGGGAAGAGTCCCCTACGAGCAGTACTTC; CDR3 protein: CASRPGRVPYEQYF
J gene: TRBJ2-2; V gene: TRBV6-1; CDR3 length: 14; D gene: TRBD1; clone size: many; CDR3 DNA: TGTGCCAGCGGGGGACAGGGAGGCACCGGGGAGCTGTTTTTT; CDR3 protein: CASGGQGGTGELFF
J gene: TRBJ1-6; V gene: TRBV6-5; CDR3 length: 16; D gene: TRBD1; clone size: few; CDR3 DNA: TGTGCCAGCAGTTACTCGACCCAGGGGGGGAATTCACCCCTCCACTTT; CDR3 protein: CASSYSTQGGNSPLHF
J gene: TRBJ2-3; V gene: TRBV7-9; CDR3 length: 16; D gene: TRBD1; clone size: -; CDR3 DNA: TGTGCCAGCAGCTTCTGGGGGGACAGGGGCCCAGATACGCAGTATTTT; CDR3 protein: CASSFWGDRGPDTQYF